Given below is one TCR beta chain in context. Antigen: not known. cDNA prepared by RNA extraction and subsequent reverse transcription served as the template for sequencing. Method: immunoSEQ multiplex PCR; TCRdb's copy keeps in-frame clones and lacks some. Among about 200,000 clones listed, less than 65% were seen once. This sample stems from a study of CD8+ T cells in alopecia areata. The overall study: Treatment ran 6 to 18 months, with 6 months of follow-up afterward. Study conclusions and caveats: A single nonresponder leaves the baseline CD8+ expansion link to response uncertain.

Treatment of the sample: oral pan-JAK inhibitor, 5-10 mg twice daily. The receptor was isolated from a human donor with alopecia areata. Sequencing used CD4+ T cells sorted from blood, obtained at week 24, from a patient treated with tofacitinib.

This CDR3 reads CSVDISYEQYF. CDR3 nucleotides: TGCAGCGTCGATATATCCTACGAGCAGTACTTC. V and J are TRBV29-1 and TRBJ2-7; D gene unclear. The CDR3 covers 11 residues. The germline V gene encodes CDR1 SQVTM and CDR2 ANQGSEA. V was clipped by 6 bases and J by 1 base, with 7 bases between them.